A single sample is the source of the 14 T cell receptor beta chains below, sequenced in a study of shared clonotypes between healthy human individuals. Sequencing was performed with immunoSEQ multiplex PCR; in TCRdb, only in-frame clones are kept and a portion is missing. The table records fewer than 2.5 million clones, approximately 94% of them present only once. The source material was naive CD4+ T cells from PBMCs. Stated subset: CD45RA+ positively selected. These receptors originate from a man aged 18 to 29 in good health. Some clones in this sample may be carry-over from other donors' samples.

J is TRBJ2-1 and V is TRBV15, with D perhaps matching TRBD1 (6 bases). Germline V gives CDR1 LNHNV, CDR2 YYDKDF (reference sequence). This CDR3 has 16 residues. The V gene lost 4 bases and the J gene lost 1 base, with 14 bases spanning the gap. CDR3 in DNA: TGTGCCACCAGCATTGGGGGCCGTGGGTCCTACAATGAGCAGTTCTTC. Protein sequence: CATSIGGRGSYNEQFF.

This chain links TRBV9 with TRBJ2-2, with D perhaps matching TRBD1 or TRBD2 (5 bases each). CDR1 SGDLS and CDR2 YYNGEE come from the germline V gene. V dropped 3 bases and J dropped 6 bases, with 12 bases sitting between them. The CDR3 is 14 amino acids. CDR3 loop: CASSAPVGPGELFF. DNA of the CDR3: TGTGCCAGCAGCGCCCCGGTGGGACCCGGGGAGCTGTTTTTT.

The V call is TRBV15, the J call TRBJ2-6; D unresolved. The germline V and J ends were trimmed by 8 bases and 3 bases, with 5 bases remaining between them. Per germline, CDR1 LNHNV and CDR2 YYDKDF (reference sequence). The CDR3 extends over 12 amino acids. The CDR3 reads CATRNGANVLTF. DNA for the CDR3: TGTGCCACCCGGAATGGGGCCAACGTCCTGACTTTC. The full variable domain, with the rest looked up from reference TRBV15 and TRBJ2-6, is DAMVIQNPRYQVTQFGKPVTLSCSQTLNHNVMYWYQQKSSQAPKLLFHYYDKDFNNEADTPDNFQSRRPNTSFCFLDIRSPGLGDTAMYLCATRNGANVLTFGAGSRLTVL.

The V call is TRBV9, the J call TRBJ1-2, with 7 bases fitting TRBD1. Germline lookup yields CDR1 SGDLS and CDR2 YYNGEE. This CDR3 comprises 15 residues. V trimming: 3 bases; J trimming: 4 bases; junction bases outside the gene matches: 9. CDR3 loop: CASSASTGAVYGYTF. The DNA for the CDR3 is TGTGCCAGCAGCGCCTCAACAGGGGCCGTCTATGGCTACACCTTC.

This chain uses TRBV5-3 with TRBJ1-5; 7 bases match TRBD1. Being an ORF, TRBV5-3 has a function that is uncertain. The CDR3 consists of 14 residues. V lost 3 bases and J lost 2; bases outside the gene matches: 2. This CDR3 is CARSYGTGNQPQHF. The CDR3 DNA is TGTGCCAGAAGCTACGGGACAGGCAATCAGCCCCAGCATTTT.

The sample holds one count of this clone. CDR3 in DNA: TGTGCCAGCAGCCTTATGGGGCAGACTGAGTGGACCGGGGAGCTGTTTTTT. Translating gives CASSLMGQTEWTGELFF. The V gene is TRBV7-8, the J gene TRBJ2-2; weak D call: TRBD1 (5 bases). This CDR3 region has 17 residues. The ends were cut back, 5 bases at V and 5 bases at J, with 21 bases in the middle. CDR1 is SGHVS, CDR2 FQNEAQ, per germline.

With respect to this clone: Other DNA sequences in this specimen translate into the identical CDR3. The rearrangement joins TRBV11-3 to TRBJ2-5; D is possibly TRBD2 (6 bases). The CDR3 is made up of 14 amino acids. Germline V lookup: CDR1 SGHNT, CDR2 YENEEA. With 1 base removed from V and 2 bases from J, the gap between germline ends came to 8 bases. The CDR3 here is CASSLGAGQETQYF. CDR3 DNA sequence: TGTGCCAGCAGCTTAGGGGCGGGACAAGAGACCCAGTACTTC.

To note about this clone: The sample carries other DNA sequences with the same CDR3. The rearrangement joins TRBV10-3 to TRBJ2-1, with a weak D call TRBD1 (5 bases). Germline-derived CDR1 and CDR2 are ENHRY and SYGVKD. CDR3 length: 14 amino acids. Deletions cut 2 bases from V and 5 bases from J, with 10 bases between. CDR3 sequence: CAISEGQGNNEQFF. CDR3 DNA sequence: TGTGCCATCAGTGAGGGGCAGGGAAACAATGAGCAGTTCTTC.

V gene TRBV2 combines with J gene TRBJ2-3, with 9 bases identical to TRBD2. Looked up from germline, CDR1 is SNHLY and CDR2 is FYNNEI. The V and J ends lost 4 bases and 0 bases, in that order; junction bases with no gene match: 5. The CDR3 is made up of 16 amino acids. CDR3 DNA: TGTGCCAGCAGTGGGCTAGCGGGGTCTAGCACAGATACGCAGTATTTT. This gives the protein CASSGLAGSSTDTQYF. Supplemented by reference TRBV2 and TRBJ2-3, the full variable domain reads EPEVTQTPSHQVTQMGQEVILRCVPISNHLYFYWYRQILGQKVEFLVSFYNNEISEKSEIFDDQFSVERPDGSNFTLKIRSTKLEDSAMYFCASSGLAGSSTDTQYFGPGTRLTVL.

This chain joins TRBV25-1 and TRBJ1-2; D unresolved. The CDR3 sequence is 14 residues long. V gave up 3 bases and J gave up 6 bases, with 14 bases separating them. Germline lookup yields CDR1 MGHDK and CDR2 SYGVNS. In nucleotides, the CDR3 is TGTGCCAGCAGTGATCCGGCAGGTCGAAATGGCTACACCTTC. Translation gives CASSDPAGRNGYTF.

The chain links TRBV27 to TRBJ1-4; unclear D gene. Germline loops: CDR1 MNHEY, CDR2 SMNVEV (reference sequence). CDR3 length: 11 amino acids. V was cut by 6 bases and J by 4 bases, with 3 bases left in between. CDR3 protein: CASRVNEKLFF. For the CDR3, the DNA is TGTGCCAGCAGGGTTAATGAAAAACTGTTTTTT. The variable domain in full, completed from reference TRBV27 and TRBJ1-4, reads EAQVTQNPRYLITVTGKKLTVTCSQNMNHEYMSWYRQDPGLGLRQIYYSMNVEVTDKGDVPEGYKVSRKEKRNFPLILESPSPNQTSLYFCASRVNEKLFFGSGTQLSVL.

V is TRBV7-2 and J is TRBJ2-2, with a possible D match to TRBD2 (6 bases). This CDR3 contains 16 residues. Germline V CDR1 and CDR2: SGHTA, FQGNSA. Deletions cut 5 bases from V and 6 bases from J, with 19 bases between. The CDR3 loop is CASSRWDSRGAGELFF. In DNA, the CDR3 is TGTGCCAGCAGCCGCTGGGACTCCCGGGGCGCCGGGGAGCTGTTTTTT.

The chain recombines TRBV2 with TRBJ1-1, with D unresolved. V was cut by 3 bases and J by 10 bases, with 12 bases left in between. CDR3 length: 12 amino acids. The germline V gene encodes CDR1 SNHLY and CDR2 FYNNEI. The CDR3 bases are TGTGCCAGCAGTGAGGACTTCGGAGGAGCTTTCTTT. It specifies CASSEDFGGAFF.

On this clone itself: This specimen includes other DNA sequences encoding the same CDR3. The CDR3 sequence: CASSVGTGGTYEQYF. CDR3 nucleotide sequence: TGTGCCAGCAGCGTAGGGACAGGGGGAACCTACGAGCAGTACTTC. The V and J genes are TRBV9 and TRBJ2-7; 10 bases align to TRBD1. The CDR3 loop spans 15 amino acids. Germline V CDR1 and CDR2: SGDLS, YYNGEE. V was clipped by 0 bases and J by 2 bases; unmatched bases: 2.